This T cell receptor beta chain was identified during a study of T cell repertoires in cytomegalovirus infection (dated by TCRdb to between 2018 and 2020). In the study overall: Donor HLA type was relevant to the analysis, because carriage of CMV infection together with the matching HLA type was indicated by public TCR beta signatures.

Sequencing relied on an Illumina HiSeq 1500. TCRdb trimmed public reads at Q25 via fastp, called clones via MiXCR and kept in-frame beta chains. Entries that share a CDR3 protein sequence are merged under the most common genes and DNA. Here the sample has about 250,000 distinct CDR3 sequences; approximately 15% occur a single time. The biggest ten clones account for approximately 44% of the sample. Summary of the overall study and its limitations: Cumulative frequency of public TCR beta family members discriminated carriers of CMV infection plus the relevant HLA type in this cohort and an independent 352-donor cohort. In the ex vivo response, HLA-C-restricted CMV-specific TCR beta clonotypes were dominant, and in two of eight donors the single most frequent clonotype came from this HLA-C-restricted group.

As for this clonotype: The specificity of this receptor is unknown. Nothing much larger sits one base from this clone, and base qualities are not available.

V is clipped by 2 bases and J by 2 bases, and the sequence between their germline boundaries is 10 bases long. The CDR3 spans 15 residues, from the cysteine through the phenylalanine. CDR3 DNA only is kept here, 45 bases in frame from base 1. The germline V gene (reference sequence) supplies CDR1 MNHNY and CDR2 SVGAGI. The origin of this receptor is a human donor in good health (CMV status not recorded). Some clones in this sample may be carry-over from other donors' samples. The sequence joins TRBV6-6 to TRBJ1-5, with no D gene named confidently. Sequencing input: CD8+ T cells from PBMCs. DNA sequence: TGTGCCAGCAGTTACGCGGTCGGGGGCAATCAGCCCCAGCATTTT. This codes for CASSYAVGGNQPQHF.